The entry below gives a single TCR beta chain sequence along with its context. The CDR3 spans 14 residues. Per germline, CDR1 MRHNA and CDR2 SNTAGT. Between the trimmed V and J ends, which lost 4 bases and 1 base, there was a span of 11 bases. Clones were sequenced by immunoSEQ multiplex PCR, and TCRdb holds only the in-frame ones, with some missing. Among some 1.5 million clones listed, approximately 98% were seen once. This entry is derived from a study of shared clonotypes between healthy human individuals. This receptor was taken from a man aged 30 to 45 in good health. The chain uses TRBV6-4 and TRBJ2-7; no clear D. The sequencing sample was made of naive CD4+ T cells sorted from blood. This sample's subset: CD45RA+ positively selected. CDR3 protein: CASSGHGRSYEQYF. CDR3 nucleotides: TGTGCCAGCAGTGGCCATGGACGGTCCTACGAGCAGTACTTC.